This T cell receptor beta chain was documented in a study of T cell responses to AZD1222 COVID-19 vaccine. Only in-frame clones appear in the TCRdb table, and some are missing; sequencing was by immunoSEQ multiplex PCR. Of some 170,000 clones in the sample, roughly 91% were seen once. The specimen comprised peripheral blood, sampled on day 0 of AZD1222 vaccination. The receptor's source is an adult in good health.

The CDR3 bases are TGTGCCAGCGGTCGGGAGACCCAGTACTTC. This sequence encodes CASGRETQYF. The V call is TRBV28, the J call TRBJ2-5; D uncertain. Trimming cost V 8 bases and J 5 bases, with 6 bases left between them. The CDR3 is made up of 10 amino acids. In germline, CDR1 is MDHEN, CDR2 SYDVKM. Full variable domain (missing parts from reference TRBV28 and TRBJ2-5): DVKVTQSSRYLVKRTGEKVFLECVQDMDHENMFWYRQDPGLGLRLIYFSYDVKMKEKGDIPEGYSVSREKKERFSLILESASTNQTSMYLCASGRETQYFGPGTRLLVL.